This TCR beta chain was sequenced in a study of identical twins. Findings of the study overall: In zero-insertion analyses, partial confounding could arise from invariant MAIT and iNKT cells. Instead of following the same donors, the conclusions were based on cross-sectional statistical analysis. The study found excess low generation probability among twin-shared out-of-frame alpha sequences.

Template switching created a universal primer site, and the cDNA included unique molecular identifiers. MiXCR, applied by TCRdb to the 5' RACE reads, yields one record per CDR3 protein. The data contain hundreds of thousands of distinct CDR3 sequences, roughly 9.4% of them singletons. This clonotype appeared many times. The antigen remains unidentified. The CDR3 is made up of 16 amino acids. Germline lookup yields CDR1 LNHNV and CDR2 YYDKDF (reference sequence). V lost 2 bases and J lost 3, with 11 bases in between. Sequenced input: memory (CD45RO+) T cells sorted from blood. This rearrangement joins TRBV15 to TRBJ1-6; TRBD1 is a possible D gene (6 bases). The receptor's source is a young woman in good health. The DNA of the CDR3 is TGTGCCACCAGCAGAAGGGGGGGCTTCTATAATTCACCCCTCCACTTT. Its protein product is CATSRRGGFYNSPLHF.